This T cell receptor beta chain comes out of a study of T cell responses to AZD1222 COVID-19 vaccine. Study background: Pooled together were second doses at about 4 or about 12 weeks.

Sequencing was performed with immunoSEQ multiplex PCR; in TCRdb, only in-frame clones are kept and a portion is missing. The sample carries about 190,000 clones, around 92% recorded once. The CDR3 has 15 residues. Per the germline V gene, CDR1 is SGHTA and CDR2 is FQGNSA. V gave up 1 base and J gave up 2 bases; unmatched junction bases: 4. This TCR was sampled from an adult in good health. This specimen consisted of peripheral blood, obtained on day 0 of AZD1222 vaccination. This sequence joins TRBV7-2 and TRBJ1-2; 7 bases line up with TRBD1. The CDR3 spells CASSLVPGQNYGYTF. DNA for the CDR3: TGTGCCAGCAGCTTAGTACCGGGACAGAACTATGGCTACACCTTC. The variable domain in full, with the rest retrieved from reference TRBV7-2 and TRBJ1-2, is GAGVSQSPSNKVTEKGKDVELRCDPISGHTALYWYRQSLGQGLEFLIYFQGNSAPDKSGLPSDRFSAERTGGSVSTLTIQRTQQEDSAVYLCASSLVPGQNYGYTFGSGTRLTVV.